Listed here are 32 T cell receptor beta chains from one sample, sequenced in a study of identical twins. TCRdb used MiXCR to reprocess the 5' RACE reads, holding one entry per CDR3 protein. The data show around 370,000 distinct CDR3 sequences, with about 10% seen just once and approximately 8.9% held by the top ten. Source material: naive T cells sorted from blood. All receptors derive from a woman in her forties or fifties in good health.

This clonotype was observed a handful of times. J is TRBJ2-2 and V is TRBV10-3; either TRBD1 or TRBD2 may supply D (5 bases each). Trimming removed 10 bases from V and 6 bases from J, with 9 bases in between. Germline V CDR1 and CDR2: ENHRY, SYGVKD. CDR3 length equals 11 residues. CDR3 in amino acids: CATQGAGELFF. The CDR3 DNA reads TGTGCCACGCAGGGAGCCGGGGAGCTGTTTTTT.

This clonotype was recorded a few times. V and J are TRBV27 and TRBJ2-5; 15 positions match TRBD2. The CDR3 is made up of 16 amino acids. Trimming took 3 bases from V and 4 from J; bases not matched to a gene: 3. The germline V gene encodes CDR1 MNHEY and CDR2 SMNVEV (reference sequence). The CDR3 nucleotides are TGTGCCAGCAGTTTCCGGACTAGCGGGGGGGCAGAGACCCAGTACTTC. Translated: CASSFRTSGGAETQYF.

This clonotype was picked up a small number of times. This chain joins TRBV27 and TRBJ2-3; D tentatively fits TRBD1 or TRBD2 (5 bases each). This CDR3 region has 17 residues. From germline, CDR1 is MNHEY and CDR2 SMNVEV (reference sequence). Trimming took off 4 bases at V and 5 bases at J, with 22 bases between the two ends. The DNA of the CDR3 is TGTGCCAGCAGTTCCTCCGGGGTCTTGATAAGGGGAGATACGCAGTATTTT. It translates to CASSSSGVLIRGDTQYF.

There are many counts of this clonotype. This chain joins TRBV20-1 and TRBJ2-1; 7 nucleotides align to TRBD2. The germline V gene encodes CDR1 DFQATT and CDR2 SNEGSKA (reference sequence). V was clipped by 0 bases and J by 0 bases; unmatched bases: 11. The CDR3 contains 18 residues. The CDR3 sequence: CSARDRDLRGSSYNEQFF. The CDR3 bases are TGCAGTGCTAGAGATAGGGATTTGCGGGGGAGCTCCTACAATGAGCAGTTCTTC.

This clonotype turned up a few times. The chain carries TRBV20-1 and TRBJ2-3, with 11 bases that match TRBD2. This CDR3 is 15 amino acids long. V was pared by 5 bases and J by 4 bases, with 8 bases of the junction left unmatched. Germline CDR1 is DFQATT and CDR2 is SNEGSKA (reference sequence). CDR3 sequence: CSASKTSGGPDTQYF. The DNA of the CDR3 is TGCAGTGCTTCCAAAACTAGCGGGGGCCCAGATACGCAGTATTTT.

The genes are TRBV5-6 and TRBJ2-7; D gene ambiguous. The V end was cut by 3 bases, the J end by 5 bases, with 9 bases between. The length of the CDR3 is 12 residues. Germline values: CDR1 SGHDT, CDR2 YYEEEE. In DNA, the CDR3 is TGTGCCAGCAGCTACGACCCAGACGAGCAGTACTTC. Its protein is CASSYDPDEQYF.

This clonotype appeared a few times. The genes are TRBV9 and TRBJ1-1; TRBD1 aligns across 8 bases. Germline CDR1 SGDLS, CDR2 YYNGEE. The junction had 8 bases not matched to a gene; V was cut back by 3 bases and J by 4 bases. This CDR3 contains 15 residues. The CDR3 coding sequence is TGTGCCAGCAGCGCCCCGGACAGGGCGGGCACTGAAGCTTTCTTT. It encodes CASSAPDRAGTEAFF.

This clonotype was recorded a few times. The V gene is TRBV7-9, the J gene TRBJ2-3; 7 nucleotides line up with TRBD2. J gave up 2 bases and V 5 bases, and 13 bases lay outside the gene matches. The CDR3 contains 17 residues. CDR1 and CDR2 (germline): SEHNR, FQNEAQ (reference sequence). CDR3 DNA: TGTGCCAGCAGCCCGTTCGGGGCGGGGGACCTCACAGATACGCAGTATTTT. Its protein product is CASSPFGAGDLTDTQYF.

The chain uses TRBV11-2 and TRBJ2-7; the match to TRBD2 covers 8 bases. Germline V CDR1 and CDR2: SGHAT, FQNNGV. The CDR3 is made up of 19 amino acids. V was pared by 1 base and J by 0 bases, with 14 bases of the junction left unmatched. The CDR3 region is CASSLAPSGSPFNSYEQYF. As DNA, the CDR3 is TGTGCCAGCAGCTTAGCCCCCAGCGGGAGCCCCTTTAACTCCTACGAGCAGTACTTC.

The chain joins TRBV20-1 to TRBJ2-2; TRBD2 agrees at 12 bases. The germline gives CDR1 DFQATT, CDR2 SNEGSKA (reference sequence). CDR3 size: 14 residues. Trimming removed 3 bases from V and 7 bases from J; junction bases left unmatched: 3. DNA of the CDR3: TGCAGTGCTAGTGGACTAGCGGGGTACGGGGAGCTGTTTTTT. This gives the protein CSASGLAGYGELFF.

The V gene is TRBV7-2, the J gene TRBJ2-2; TRBD2 might be the D (6 bases). The CDR3 loop spans 15 amino acids. Germline V CDR1 and CDR2: SGHTA, FQGNSA. Trimming shortened V by 1 base and J by 6 bases, and 12 bases separated the two germline ends. The CDR3 DNA reads TGTGCCAGCAGCTTAGAGGGGAGGTCGGCCGGGGAGCTGTTTTTT. Translated, it gives CASSLEGRSAGELFF.

This clonotype has at least ten counts. The CDR3 spells CASSQVNRNEQYF. The CDR3 nucleotides read TGCGCCAGCAGCCAAGTAAACAGAAACGAGCAGTACTTC. This sequence joins TRBV4-1 and TRBJ2-7; D not certain. Trimming cost V 1 base and J 5 bases, with 9 bases left between them. In germline, CDR1 is MGHRA, CDR2 YSYEKL. This CDR3 has 13 residues.

This clonotype turned up a few times. The chain links TRBV6-1 to TRBJ1-5; no firm D call. Germline CDR1 is MNHNS and CDR2 is SASEGT. V gave up 6 bases and J gave up 2 bases, with 11 bases separating them. The CDR3 consists of 14 residues. This CDR3 is CASRADWGNQPQHF. CDR3 nucleotides: TGTGCCAGCAGGGCCGACTGGGGCAATCAGCCCCAGCATTTT.

The chain uses TRBV12-5 and TRBJ2-1; no firm D call. Trimming shortened V by 0 bases and J by 1 base, and 7 bases separated the two germline ends. From germline, CDR1 is LGHNT and CDR2 FRNRAP. The CDR3 covers 15 residues. CDR3 nucleotide sequence: TGTGCTAGTGGTTTGGTTCAGGTTTCCTACAATGAGCAGTTCTTC. Translating it yields CASGLVQVSYNEQFF.

As concerns this clonotype: It may be a read error: a sequence one base away is much more abundant. The rearrangement uses TRBV7-2 and TRBJ2-1; D gene uncertain. The CDR3 runs 13 residues. Germline CDR1 SGHTA, CDR2 FQGNSA. Trimming cost V 2 bases and J 10 bases, with 12 bases left between them. The CDR3 region is CASSLSPRYEQFF. Here the CDR3 DNA reads TGTGCCAGCAGCTTATCTCCAAGGTACGAGCAGTTCTTC.

Only a few counts were recorded for this clonotype. The chain carries TRBV12-3 or TRBV12-4 and TRBJ2-1; D perhaps matches TRBD1 (5 bases). CDR3 length: 14 residues. Trimming cost V 4 bases and J 4 bases, with 11 bases left between them. CDR3 in amino acids: CASSSVQGYNEQFF. In nucleotides, the CDR3 is TGTGCCAGCAGTTCCGTCCAGGGTTACAATGAGCAGTTCTTC.

This clonotype was observed a few times. The chain uses TRBV6-5 and TRBJ2-1; D is perhaps TRBD2 (6 bases). Between the trimmed V and J ends, which lost 6 bases and 4 bases, there was a span of 10 bases. The CDR3 covers 13 residues. Germline values: CDR1 MNHEY, CDR2 SVGAGI. CDR3 DNA sequence: TGTGCCAGCAGAAGGACTAAGTACAATGAGCAGTTCTTC. Its protein product is CASRRTKYNEQFF.

This clonotype occurred many times. V gene TRBV9 combines with J gene TRBJ2-1; weak D call: TRBD2 (5 bases). With 3 bases removed from V and 0 bases from J, the gap between germline ends came to 16 bases. The CDR3 runs 17 residues. Germline V CDR1 and CDR2: SGDLS, YYNGEE. CDR3 region: CASSANPRGSSYNEQFF. CDR3 DNA sequence: TGTGCCAGCAGCGCCAATCCTAGAGGGAGCTCCTACAATGAGCAGTTCTTC.

This chain links TRBV10-1 with TRBJ2-2; D might be TRBD1 or TRBD2, each matching 5 bases. Germline lookup yields CDR1 WNHNN and CDR2 SYGVQD (reference sequence). The CDR3 is made up of 14 amino acids. Trimming stripped 3 bases from V and 7 bases from J, with 12 bases between. In nucleotides, the CDR3 is TGCGCCAGCAGTGACGCAGGGAGCGTCGGGGAGCTGTTTTTT. It is translated as CASSDAGSVGELFF.

This clonotype was seen only a few times. The chain carries TRBV29-1 and TRBJ2-1; 9 bases agree with TRBD2. Per the germline V gene, CDR1 is SQVTM and CDR2 is ANQGSEA. Trimming at V came to 4 bases and at J to 9 bases, leaving 7 bases not matched to a gene. The CDR3 covers 13 residues. The CDR3 DNA is TGCAGCGTTGTAAGGACTAGCGATCCTGAGCAGTTCTTC. Protein product: CSVVRTSDPEQFF.

This clonotype was counted many times. This chain uses TRBV19 with TRBJ2-1; possible D gene TRBD1, 6 bases. Germline lookup yields CDR1 LNHDA and CDR2 SQIVND (reference sequence). The germline V and J ends were trimmed by 6 bases and 6 bases, with 9 bases remaining between them. There are 12 residues in the CDR3. The CDR3 nucleotides are TGTGCCAGTAGATTGGGGGCCAATGAGCAGTTCTTC. Amino acids: CASRLGANEQFF. The whole variable domain, filled in from reference TRBV19 and TRBJ2-1, reads DGGITQSPKYLFRKEGQNVTLSCEQNLNHDAMYWYRQDPGQGLRLIYYSQIVNDFQKGDIAEGYSVSREKKESFPLTVTSAQKNPTAFYLCASRLGANEQFFGPGTRLTVL.

The chain combines TRBV5-1 with TRBJ2-1, with 10 positions matching TRBD2. The CDR3 has 16 residues. With V trimmed by 4 bases and J by 7 bases, 11 bases remained unmatched. Germline V gives CDR1 SGHRS, CDR2 YFSETQ. CDR3: CASSRLSGRAGNEQFF. The CDR3 DNA reads TGCGCCAGCAGCAGACTAAGCGGGAGGGCCGGGAATGAGCAGTTCTTC.

This clonotype showed up many times. The genes are TRBV2 and TRBJ1-1, with D uncertain. CDR1 and CDR2 from the germline V gene are SNHLY and FYNNEI. The CDR3 spans 12 residues. V was shortened by 4 bases and J by 1 base, with 4 bases between the two germline ends. CDR3 in amino acids: CASSVGNTEAFF. The DNA of the CDR3 is TGTGCCAGCAGTGTGGGGAACACTGAAGCTTTCTTT.

The J gene is TRBJ2-1, the V gene TRBV12-3 or TRBV12-4, with 8 bases matching TRBD2. The junction had 14 bases not matched to a gene; V was cut back by 2 bases and J by 5 bases. CDR3 length equals 18 residues. This CDR3 reads CASSLWISGTSAHNEQFF. For the CDR3, the DNA is TGTGCCAGCAGTTTATGGATTAGTGGGACTAGTGCCCACAATGAGCAGTTCTTC.

This clonotype has only a few counts. The chain joins TRBV10-2 to TRBJ2-7; TRBD2 might be the D (5 bases). The V gene lost 2 bases and the J gene lost 9 bases, with 14 bases spanning the gap. This CDR3 is 13 amino acids long. Germline V gene data show CDR1 as WSHSY and CDR2 as SAAADI. The CDR3 sequence is CASSEGVSRGQYV. CDR3 sequence (DNA): TGCGCCAGCAGTGAGGGAGTATCTCGGGGGCAGTACGTC.

This clonotype was observed many times. The chain is built from TRBV5-1 and TRBJ1-4; D unclear. This CDR3 is built from 14 residues. Germline V gene sequence: CDR1 SGHRS, CDR2 YFSETQ. V gave up 4 bases and J gave up 0 bases, with 7 bases separating them. This CDR3 reads CASSPSATNEKLFF. The DNA of the CDR3 is TGCGCCAGCAGCCCGTCAGCAACTAATGAAAAACTGTTTTTT.

The V call is TRBV4-1, the J call TRBJ2-7; D is possibly TRBD1 (6 bases). From germline, CDR1 is MGHRA and CDR2 YSYEKL. The CDR3 runs 13 residues. Trimming took 8 bases from V and 6 from J, leaving 17 bases between them. CDR3 sequence: CASASQGRGEQYF. In DNA form, the CDR3 reads TGCGCCAGCGCTTCACAGGGTAGAGGCGAGCAGTACTTC.

This chain connects TRBV20-1 to TRBJ2-1; D could derive from TRBD1 or TRBD2 (5 bases each). CDR1 and CDR2 (germline): DFQATT, SNEGSKA (reference sequence). V was trimmed by 0 bases and J by 10 bases, leaving 19 bases between them. This CDR3 has 15 residues. CDR3 region: CSARDQGGPAKEQFF. The CDR3 DNA reads as TGCAGTGCTAGAGATCAGGGCGGGCCCGCAAAGGAGCAGTTCTTC.

This clonotype was observed many times. The J gene is TRBJ2-1, the V gene TRBV3-1; D not certain. The CDR3 sequence is 12 residues long. Deletions cut 0 bases from V and 10 bases from J, with 7 bases between. Germline assignment: CDR1 LGHDT and CDR2 YNNKEL (reference sequence). This CDR3 is CASSQERVEQFF. For the CDR3, the DNA is TGTGCCAGCAGCCAAGAAAGGGTCGAGCAGTTCTTC.

This clonotype appeared a few times. This chain connects TRBV25-1 to TRBJ2-3; 7 nucleotides match TRBD2. Germline V lookup: CDR1 MGHDK, CDR2 SYGVNS. J lost 7 bases, V lost 2 bases, and 9 bases had no gene match. The CDR3 length is 15 residues. Here the CDR3 reads CASSEGAGRANTQYF. CDR3 in DNA: TGTGCCAGCAGTGAAGGGGCAGGGAGGGCGAATACGCAGTATTTT.

The gene calls are TRBV20-1 and TRBJ1-2; TRBD1 might be the D (5 bases). V gave up 6 bases and J gave up 8 bases, with 19 bases separating them. Germline V gives CDR1 DFQATT, CDR2 SNEGSKA (reference sequence). This CDR3 spans 13 amino acids. The CDR3 loop reads CSARDVSAQGYTF. The CDR3 coding sequence is TGCAGTGCCCGGGACGTCTCTGCCCAGGGCTACACCTTC.

This clonotype was seen more than once but under ten times. CDR3 bases: TGTGCCAGCGCCGTGCAGGCGGAAACATATCAGCCCCAGCATTTT. Translation gives CASAVQAETYQPQHF. J is TRBJ1-5 and V is TRBV6-5; D not certain. CDR3 length: 15 residues. The ends were cut back, 8 bases at V and 5 bases at J, with 19 bases in the middle. CDR1 is MNHEY and CDR2 is SVGAGI in the germline V gene.